This T cell receptor (beta chain) is from a study of blood T cells in healthy people across ages. Points from the study as a whole: Higher diversity, along with more naive CD4+ cells, distinguished long-lived donors from aged donors. TCR beta diversity per million T cells fell roughly linearly with age. No one knew whether donors had CMV, which possibly confounded expanded clonotype changes.

The second PCR ran roughly 6 to 12 cycles with a sample-barcoded 5' primer and J-beta primers. TCRdb itself ran the 5' RACE reads through MiXCR, one entry per CDR3 protein. The table has 1.5 million to 2 million distinct CDR3 sequences, approximately 28% seen once. Germline V gene sequence: CDR1 SGHRS, CDR2 YFSETQ. The CDR3 is made up of 14 amino acids. The junction had 6 bases not matched to a gene; V was cut back by 2 bases and J by 7 bases. This clonotype was detected ten times or more. Its antigen is not known. V and J are TRBV5-1 and TRBJ1-5; 7 positions match TRBD1. This TCR came from a young woman in good health. The source material was blood. The CDR3 sequence is CASSFTTGEQPQHF. CDR3 DNA: TGCGCCAGCAGCTTTACCACAGGGGAACAGCCCCAGCATTTT. Combining the CDR3 with reference TRBV5-1 and TRBJ1-5 gives the whole variable domain KAGVTQTPRYLIKTRGQQVTLSCSPISGHRSVSWYQQTPGQGLQFLFEYFSETQRNKGNFPGRFSGRQFSNSRSEMNVSTLELGDSALYLCASSFTTGEQPQHFGDGTRLSIL.